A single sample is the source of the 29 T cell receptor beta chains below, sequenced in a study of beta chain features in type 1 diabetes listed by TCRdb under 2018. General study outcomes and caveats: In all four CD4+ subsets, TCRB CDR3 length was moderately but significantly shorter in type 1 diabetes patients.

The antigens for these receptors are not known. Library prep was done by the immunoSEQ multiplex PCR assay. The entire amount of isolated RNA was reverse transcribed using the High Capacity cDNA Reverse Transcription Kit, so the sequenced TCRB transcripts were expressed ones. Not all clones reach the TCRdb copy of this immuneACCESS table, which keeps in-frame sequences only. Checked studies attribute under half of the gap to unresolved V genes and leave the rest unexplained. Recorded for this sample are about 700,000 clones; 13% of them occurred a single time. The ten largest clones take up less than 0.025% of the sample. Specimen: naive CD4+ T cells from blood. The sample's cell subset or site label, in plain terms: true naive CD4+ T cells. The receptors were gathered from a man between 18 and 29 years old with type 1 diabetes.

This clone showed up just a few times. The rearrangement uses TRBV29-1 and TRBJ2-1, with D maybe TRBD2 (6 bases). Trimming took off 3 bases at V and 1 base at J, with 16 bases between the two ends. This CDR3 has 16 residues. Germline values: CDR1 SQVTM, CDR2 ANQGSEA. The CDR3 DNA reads TGCAGCGTTGAGGTCCCTAGCGCCCTTTCCTACAATGAGCAGTTCTTC. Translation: CSVEVPSALSYNEQFF.

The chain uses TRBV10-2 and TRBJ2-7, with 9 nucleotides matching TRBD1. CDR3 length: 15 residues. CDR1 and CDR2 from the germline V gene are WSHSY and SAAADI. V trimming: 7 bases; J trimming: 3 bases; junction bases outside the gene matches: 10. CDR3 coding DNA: TGCGCCAGCACCTCGAGCGTGGGACAGGGCTACGAGCAGTACTTC. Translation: CASTSSVGQGYEQYF.

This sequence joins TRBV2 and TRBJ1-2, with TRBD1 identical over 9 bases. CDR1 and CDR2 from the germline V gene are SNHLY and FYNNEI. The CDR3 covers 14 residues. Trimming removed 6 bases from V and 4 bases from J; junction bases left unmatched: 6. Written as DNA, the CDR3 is TGTGCCAGCAGCGGGACAGGGAATCTCTATGGCTACACCTTC. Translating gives CASSGTGNLYGYTF. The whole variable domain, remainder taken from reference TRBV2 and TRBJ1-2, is EPEVTQTPSHQVTQMGQEVILRCVPISNHLYFYWYRQILGQKVEFLVSFYNNEISEKSEIFDDQFSVERPDGSNFTLKIRSTKLEDSAMYFCASSGTGNLYGYTFGSGTRLTVV.

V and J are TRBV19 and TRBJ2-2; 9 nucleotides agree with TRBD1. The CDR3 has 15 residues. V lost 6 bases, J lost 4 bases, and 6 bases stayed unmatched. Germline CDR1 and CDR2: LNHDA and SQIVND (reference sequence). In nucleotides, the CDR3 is TGTGCCAGTAGCACCGGGACAGGGCCCACCGGGGAGCTGTTTTTT. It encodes CASSTGTGPTGELFF.

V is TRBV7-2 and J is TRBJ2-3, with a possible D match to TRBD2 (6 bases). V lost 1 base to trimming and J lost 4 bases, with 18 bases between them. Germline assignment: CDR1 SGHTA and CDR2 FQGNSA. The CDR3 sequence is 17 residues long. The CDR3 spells CASSLEGLKKAADTQYF. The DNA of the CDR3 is TGTGCCAGCAGCTTAGAGGGACTTAAAAAAGCGGCAGATACGCAGTATTTT.

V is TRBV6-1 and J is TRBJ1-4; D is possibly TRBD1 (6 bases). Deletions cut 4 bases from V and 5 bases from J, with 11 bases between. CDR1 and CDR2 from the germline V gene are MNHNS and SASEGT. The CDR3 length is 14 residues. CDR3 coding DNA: TGTGCCAGCAGTGTCAGGGGCCGGAATGAAAAACTGTTTTTT. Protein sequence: CASSVRGRNEKLFF.

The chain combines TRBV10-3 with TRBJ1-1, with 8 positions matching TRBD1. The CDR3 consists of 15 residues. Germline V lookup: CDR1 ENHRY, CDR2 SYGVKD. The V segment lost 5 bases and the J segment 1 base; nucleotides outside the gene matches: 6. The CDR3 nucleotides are TGTGCCATCAGTCAAGGACAGGGCGAGAACACTGAAGCTTTCTTT. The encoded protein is CAISQGQGENTEAFF.

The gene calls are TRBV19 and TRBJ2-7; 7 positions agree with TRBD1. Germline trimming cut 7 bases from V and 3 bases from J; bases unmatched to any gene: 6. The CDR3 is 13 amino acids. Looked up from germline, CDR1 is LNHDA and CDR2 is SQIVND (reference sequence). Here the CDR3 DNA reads TGTGCCAGTACCCCAGGGGACAGCTACGAGCAGTACTTC. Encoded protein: CASTPGDSYEQYF.

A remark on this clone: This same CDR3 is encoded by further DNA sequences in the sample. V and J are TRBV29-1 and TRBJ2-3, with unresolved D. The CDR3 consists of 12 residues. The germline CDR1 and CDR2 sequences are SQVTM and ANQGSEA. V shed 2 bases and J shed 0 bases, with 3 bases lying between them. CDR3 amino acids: CSVELSTDTQYF. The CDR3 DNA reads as TGCAGCGTTGAACTAAGCACAGATACGCAGTATTTT.

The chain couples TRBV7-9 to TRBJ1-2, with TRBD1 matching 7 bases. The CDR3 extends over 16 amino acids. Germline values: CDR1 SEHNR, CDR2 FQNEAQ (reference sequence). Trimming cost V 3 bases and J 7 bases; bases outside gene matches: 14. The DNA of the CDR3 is TGTGCCAGCAGCTTCCCGCGGGTGACAGGGAGTCGTGGCTACACCTTC. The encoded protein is CASSFPRVTGSRGYTF.

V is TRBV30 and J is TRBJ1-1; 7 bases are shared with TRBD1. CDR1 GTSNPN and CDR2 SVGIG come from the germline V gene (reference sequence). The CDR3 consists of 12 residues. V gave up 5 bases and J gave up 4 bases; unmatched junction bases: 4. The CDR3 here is CAWSTGITEAFF. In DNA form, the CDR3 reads TGTGCCTGGTCGACAGGGATCACTGAAGCTTTCTTT.

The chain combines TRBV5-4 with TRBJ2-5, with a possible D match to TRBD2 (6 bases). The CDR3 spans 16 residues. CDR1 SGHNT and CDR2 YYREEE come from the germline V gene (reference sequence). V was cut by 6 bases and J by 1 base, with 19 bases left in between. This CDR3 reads CASTQNPGAGQETQYF. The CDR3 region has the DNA TGTGCCAGCACCCAAAACCCGGGAGCGGGCCAAGAGACCCAGTACTTC.

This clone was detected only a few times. The CDR3 protein is CAGSQGVSGTQYF. In nucleotides, the CDR3 is TGTGCCGGATCACAAGGGGTCTCGGGGACCCAGTACTTC. V gene TRBV2 combines with J gene TRBJ2-5; perhaps TRBD1 as D (5 bases). This CDR3 contains 13 residues. V lost 11 bases and J 7 bases, leaving 20 bases between the germline ends. Germline V gives CDR1 SNHLY, CDR2 FYNNEI.

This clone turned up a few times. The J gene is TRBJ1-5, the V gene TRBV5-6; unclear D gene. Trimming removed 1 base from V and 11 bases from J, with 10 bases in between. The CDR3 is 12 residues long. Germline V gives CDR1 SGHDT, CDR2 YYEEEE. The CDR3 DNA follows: TGTGCCAGCAGCTTGTGGGAAGGAGCCCAGCATTTT. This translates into CASSLWEGAQHF.

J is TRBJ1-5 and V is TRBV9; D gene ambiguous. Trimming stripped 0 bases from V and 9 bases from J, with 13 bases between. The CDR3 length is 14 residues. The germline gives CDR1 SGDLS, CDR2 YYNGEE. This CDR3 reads CASSVGEAYGPQHF. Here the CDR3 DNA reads TGTGCCAGCAGCGTAGGGGAAGCGTATGGGCCCCAGCATTTT.

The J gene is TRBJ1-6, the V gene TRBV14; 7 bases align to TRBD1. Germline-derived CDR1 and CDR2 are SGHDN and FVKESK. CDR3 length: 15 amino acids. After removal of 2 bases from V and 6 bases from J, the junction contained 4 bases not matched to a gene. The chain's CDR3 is CASSQRGQTNSPLHF. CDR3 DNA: TGTGCCAGCAGCCAAAGGGGACAGACTAATTCACCCCTCCACTTT.

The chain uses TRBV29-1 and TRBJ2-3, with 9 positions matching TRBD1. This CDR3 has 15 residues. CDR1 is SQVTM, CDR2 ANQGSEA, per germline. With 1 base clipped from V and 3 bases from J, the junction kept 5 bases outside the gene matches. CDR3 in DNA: TGCAGCGTTGAAGTTTTGGGACAGGGAACAGATACGCAGTATTTT. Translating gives CSVEVLGQGTDTQYF.

CDR3 sequence (DNA): TGTGCCAGCAGCGTAATGAGCTCTGGAAACACCATATATTTT. Translating gives CASSVMSSGNTIYF. J is TRBJ1-3 and V is TRBV9, with D hard to call. The germline V and J ends were trimmed by 1 base and 0 bases, with 5 bases remaining between them. CDR1 and CDR2 (germline): SGDLS, YYNGEE. The CDR3 runs 14 residues.

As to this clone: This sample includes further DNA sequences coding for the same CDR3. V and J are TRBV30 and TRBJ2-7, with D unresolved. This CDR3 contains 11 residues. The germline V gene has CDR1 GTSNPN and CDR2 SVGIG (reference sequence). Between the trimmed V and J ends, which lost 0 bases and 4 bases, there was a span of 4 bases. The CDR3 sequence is CAWSVSYEQYF. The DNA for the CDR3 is TGTGCCTGGAGTGTGTCTTACGAGCAGTACTTC.

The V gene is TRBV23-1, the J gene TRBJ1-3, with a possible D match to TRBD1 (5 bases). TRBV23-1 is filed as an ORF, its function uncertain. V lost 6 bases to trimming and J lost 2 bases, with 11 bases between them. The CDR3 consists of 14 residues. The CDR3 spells CASRGPGPGNTIYF. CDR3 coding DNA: TGCGCCAGCAGGGGACCGGGACCTGGAAACACCATATATTTT.

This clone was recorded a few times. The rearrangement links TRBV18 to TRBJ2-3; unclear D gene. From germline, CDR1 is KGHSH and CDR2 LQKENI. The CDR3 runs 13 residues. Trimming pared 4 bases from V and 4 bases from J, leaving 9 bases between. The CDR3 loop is CASSLADPDTQYF. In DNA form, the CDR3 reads TGTGCCAGCTCACTCGCCGACCCAGATACGCAGTATTTT. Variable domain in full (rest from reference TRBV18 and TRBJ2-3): NAGVMQNPRHLVRRRGQEARLRCSPMKGHSHVYWYRQLPEEGLKFMVYLQKENIIDESGMPKERFSAEFPKEGPSILRIQQVVRGDSAAYFCASSLADPDTQYFGPGTRLTVL.

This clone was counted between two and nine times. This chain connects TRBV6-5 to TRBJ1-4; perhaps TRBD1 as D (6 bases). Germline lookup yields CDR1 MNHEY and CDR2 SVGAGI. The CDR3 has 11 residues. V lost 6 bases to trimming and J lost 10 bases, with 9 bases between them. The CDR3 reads CASRRGGKLFF. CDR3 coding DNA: TGTGCCAGCAGACGAGGGGGAAAACTGTTTTTT.

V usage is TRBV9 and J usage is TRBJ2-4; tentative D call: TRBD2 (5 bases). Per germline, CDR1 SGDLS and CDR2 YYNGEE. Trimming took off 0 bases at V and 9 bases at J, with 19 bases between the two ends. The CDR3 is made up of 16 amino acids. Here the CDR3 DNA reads TGTGCCAGCAGCGTAGGGGCTACCGGGGATAATGGCATTCAGTACTTC. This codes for CASSVGATGDNGIQYF.

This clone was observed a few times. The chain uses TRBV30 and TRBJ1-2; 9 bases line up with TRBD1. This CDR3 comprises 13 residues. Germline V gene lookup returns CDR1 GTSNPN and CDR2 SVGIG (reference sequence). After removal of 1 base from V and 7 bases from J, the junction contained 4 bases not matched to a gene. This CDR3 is CAWSAQGAFGYTF. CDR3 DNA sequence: TGTGCCTGGAGTGCACAGGGGGCCTTTGGCTACACCTTC.

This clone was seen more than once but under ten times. The CDR3 nucleotides read TGTGCCTGGAGAAATACAGGATCGGGGACCGGGGAGCTGTTTTTT. Protein product: CAWRNTGSGTGELFF. This chain connects TRBV30 to TRBJ2-2; D may correspond to TRBD1 or TRBD2 (5 bases each). The V gene's germline CDR1 is GTSNPN and CDR2 SVGIG (reference sequence). The V gene lost 3 bases and the J gene lost 5 bases, with 16 bases spanning the gap. This CDR3 has 15 amino acids.

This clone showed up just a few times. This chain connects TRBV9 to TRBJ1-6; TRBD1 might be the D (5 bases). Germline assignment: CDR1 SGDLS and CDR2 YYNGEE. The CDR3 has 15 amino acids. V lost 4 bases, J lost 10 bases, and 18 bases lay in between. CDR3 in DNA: TGTGCCAGCAGCCCCCCGCGGGGGGAAAGATCACCCCTCCACTTT. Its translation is CASSPPRGERSPLHF.

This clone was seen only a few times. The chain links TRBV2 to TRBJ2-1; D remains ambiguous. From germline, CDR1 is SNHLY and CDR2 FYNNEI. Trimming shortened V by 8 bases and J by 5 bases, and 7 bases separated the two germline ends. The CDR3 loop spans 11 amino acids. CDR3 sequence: CASVYHNEQFF. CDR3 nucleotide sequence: TGTGCCAGCGTATACCACAATGAGCAGTTCTTC. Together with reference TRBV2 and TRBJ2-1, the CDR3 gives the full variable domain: EPEVTQTPSHQVTQMGQEVILRCVPISNHLYFYWYRQILGQKVEFLVSFYNNEISEKSEIFDDQFSVERPDGSNFTLKIRSTKLEDSAMYFCASVYHNEQFFGPGTRLTVL.

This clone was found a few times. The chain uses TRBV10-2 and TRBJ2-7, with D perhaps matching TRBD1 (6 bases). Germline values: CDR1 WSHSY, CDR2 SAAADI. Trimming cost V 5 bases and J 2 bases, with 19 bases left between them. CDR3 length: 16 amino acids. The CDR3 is CASSLRGLDGAYEQYF. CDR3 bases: TGCGCCAGCAGTTTGAGGGGGTTGGACGGAGCCTACGAGCAGTACTTC.

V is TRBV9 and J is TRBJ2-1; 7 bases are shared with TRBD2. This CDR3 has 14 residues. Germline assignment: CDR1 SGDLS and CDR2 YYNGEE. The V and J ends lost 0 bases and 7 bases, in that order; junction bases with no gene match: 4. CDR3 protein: CASSVGTSLNEQFF. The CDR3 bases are TGTGCCAGCAGCGTAGGGACTAGTCTTAATGAGCAGTTCTTC. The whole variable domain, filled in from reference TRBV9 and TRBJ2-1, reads DSGVTQTPKHLITATGQRVTLRCSPRSGDLSVYWYQQSLDQGLQFLIQYYNGEERAKGNILERFSAQQFPDLHSELNLSSLELGDSALYFCASSVGTSLNEQFFGPGTRLTVL.